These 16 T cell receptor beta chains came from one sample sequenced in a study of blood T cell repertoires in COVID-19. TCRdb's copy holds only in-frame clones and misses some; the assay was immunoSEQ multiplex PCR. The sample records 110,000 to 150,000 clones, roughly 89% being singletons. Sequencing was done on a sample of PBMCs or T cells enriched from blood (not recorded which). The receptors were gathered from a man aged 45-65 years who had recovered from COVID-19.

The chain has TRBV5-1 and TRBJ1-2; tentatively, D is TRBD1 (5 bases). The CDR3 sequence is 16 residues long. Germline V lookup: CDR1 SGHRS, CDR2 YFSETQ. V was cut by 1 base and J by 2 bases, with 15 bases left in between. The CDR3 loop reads CASSLPEGGANYGYTF. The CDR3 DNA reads TGCGCCAGCAGCTTGCCTGAAGGCGGGGCAAACTATGGCTACACCTTC.

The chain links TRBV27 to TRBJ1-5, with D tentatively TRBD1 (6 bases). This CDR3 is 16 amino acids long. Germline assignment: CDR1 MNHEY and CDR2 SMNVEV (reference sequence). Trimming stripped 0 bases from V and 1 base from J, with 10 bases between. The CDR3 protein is CASSLSATGSNQPQHF. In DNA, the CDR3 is TGTGCCAGCAGTTTATCAGCCACAGGGAGCAATCAGCCCCAGCATTTT.

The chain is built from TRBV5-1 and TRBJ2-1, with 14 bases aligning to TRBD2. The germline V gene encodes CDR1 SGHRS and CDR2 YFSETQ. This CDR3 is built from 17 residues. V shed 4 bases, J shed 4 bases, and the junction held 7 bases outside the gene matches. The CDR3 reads CASSLRLAGGQYNEQFF. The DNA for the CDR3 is TGCGCCAGCAGCCTAAGACTAGCGGGGGGGCAGTACAATGAGCAGTTCTTC.

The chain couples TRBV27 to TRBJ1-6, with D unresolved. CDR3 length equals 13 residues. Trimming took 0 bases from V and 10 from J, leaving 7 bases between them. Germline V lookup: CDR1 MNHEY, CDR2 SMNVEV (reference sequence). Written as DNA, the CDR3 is TGTGCCAGCAGTTTATCGCTACCCTCACCCCTCCACTTT. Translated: CASSLSLPSPLHF.

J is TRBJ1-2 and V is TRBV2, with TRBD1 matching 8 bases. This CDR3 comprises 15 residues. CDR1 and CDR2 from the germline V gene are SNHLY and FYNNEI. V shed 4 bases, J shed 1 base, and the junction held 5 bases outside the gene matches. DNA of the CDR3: TGTGCCAGCAGTGGGGCACAGGGGGATAACTATGGCTACACCTTC. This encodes CASSGAQGDNYGYTF.

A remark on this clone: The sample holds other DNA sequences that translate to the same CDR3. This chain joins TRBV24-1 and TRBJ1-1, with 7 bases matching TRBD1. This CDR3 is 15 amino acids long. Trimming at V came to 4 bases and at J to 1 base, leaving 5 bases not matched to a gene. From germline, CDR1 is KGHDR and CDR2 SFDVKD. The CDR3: CATSDPRTGNTEAFF. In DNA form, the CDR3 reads TGTGCCACCAGTGACCCTCGGACAGGGAACACTGAAGCTTTCTTT.

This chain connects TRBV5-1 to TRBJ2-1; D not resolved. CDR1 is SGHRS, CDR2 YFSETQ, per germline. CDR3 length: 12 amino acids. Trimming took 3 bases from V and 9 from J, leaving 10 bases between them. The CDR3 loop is CASSYVPSEQFF. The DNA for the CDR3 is TGCGCCAGCAGCTACGTGCCTAGTGAGCAGTTCTTC. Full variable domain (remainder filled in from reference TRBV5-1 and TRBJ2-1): KAGVTQTPRYLIKTRGQQVTLSCSPISGHRSVSWYQQTPGQGLQFLFEYFSETQRNKGNFPGRFSGRQFSNSRSEMNVSTLELGDSALYLCASSYVPSEQFFGPGTRLTVL.

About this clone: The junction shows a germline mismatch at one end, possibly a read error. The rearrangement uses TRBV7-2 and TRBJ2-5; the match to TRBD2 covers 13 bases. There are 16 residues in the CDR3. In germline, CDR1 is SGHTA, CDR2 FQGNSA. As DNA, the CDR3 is TGTGCCAGCAGCCACGGGACTAGCGGGACCCAAGGGACCCAGTACTTC. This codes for CASSHGTSGTQGTQYF.

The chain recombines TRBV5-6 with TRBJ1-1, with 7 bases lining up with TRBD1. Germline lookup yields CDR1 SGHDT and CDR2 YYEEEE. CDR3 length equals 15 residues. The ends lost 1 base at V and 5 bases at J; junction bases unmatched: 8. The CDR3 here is CASSLLRRGRTEAFF. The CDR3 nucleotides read TGTGCCAGCAGCTTGTTGAGGAGGGGGCGGACTGAAGCTTTCTTT.

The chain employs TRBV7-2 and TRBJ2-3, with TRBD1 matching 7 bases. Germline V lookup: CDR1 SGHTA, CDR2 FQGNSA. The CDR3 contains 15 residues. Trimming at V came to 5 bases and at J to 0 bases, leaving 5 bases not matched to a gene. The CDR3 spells CASSLGQTSTDTQYF. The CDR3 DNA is TGTGCCAGCAGCCTGGGACAGACCAGCACAGATACGCAGTATTTT.

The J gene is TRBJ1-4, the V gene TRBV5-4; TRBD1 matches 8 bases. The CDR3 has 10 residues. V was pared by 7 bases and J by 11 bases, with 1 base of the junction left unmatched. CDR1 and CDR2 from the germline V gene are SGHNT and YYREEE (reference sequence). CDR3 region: CASGTGKLFF. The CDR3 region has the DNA TGTGCCAGCGGGACAGGCAAACTGTTTTTT.

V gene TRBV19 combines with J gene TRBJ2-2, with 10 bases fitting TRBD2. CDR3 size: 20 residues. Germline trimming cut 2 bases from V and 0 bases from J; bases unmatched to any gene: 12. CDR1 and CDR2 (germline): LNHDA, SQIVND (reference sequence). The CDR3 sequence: CASSIPPWSSGRTNTGELFF. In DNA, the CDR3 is TGTGCCAGTAGTATACCGCCTTGGAGTAGCGGGAGGACGAACACCGGGGAGCTGTTTTTT.

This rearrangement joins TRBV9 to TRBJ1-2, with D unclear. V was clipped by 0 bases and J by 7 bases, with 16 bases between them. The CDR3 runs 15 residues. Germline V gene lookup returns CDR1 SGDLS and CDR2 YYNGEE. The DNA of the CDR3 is TGTGCCAGCAGCGTAGCTACCTGGGAGACGGGTGGCTACACCTTC. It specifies CASSVATWETGGYTF.

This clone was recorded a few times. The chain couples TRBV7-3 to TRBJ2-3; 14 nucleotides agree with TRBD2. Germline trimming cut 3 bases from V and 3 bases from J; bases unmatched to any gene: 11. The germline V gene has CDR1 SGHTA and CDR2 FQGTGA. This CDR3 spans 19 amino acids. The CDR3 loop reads CASSFHGLAGGRGTDTQYF. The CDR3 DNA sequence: TGTGCCAGCAGCTTTCACGGACTAGCGGGAGGTCGGGGTACAGATACGCAGTATTTT.

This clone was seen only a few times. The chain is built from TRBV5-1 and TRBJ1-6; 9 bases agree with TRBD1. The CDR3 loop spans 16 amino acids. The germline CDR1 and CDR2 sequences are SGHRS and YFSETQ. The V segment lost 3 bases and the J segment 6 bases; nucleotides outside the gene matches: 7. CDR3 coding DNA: TGCGCCAGCAGCTCCTATAAACAGGGGGCTAATTCACCCCTCCACTTT. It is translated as CASSSYKQGANSPLHF.

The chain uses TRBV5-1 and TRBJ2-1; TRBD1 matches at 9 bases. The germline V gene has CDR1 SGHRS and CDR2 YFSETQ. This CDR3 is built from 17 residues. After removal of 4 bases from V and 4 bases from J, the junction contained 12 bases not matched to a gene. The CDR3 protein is CASSVDPPGQGYNEQFF. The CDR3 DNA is TGCGCCAGCAGCGTTGACCCTCCGGGACAGGGATACAATGAGCAGTTCTTC.